One sample yielded the 27 T cell receptor beta chains listed below, sequenced in a study of blood T cell repertoires in COVID-19. Some clones are missing from TCRdb's copy, which holds only in-frame ones; the method was immunoSEQ multiplex PCR. Of around 95,000 clones listed, roughly 80% are singletons. Material: peripheral blood. Receptors originate from a woman older than 75 with acute or convalescent COVID-19.

The genes are TRBV5-4 and TRBJ1-2, with D hard to call. This CDR3 is 13 amino acids long. V gave up 4 bases and J gave up 2 bases, with 9 bases separating them. Germline values: CDR1 SGHNT, CDR2 YYREEE (reference sequence). The CDR3 here is CASSPLLNYGYTF. In nucleotides, the CDR3 is TGTGCCAGCAGCCCCCTTTTAAACTATGGCTACACCTTC. Full variable domain (outside the CDR3, taken from reference TRBV5-4 and TRBJ1-2): ETGVTQSPTHLIKTRGQQVTLRCSSQSGHNTVSWYQQALGQGPQFIFQYYREEENGRGNFPPRFSGLQFPNYSSELNVNALELDDSALYLCASSPLLNYGYTFGSGTRLTVV.

This clone was seen only once. The chain carries TRBV18 and TRBJ2-5, with a weak D call TRBD1 (6 bases). The CDR3 is 15 residues long. Trimming shortened V by 1 base and J by 3 bases, and 12 bases separated the two germline ends. The germline V gene has CDR1 KGHSH and CDR2 LQKENI. CDR3 residues: CASSPLAGVKETQYF. CDR3 nucleotide sequence: TGTGCCAGCTCACCACTGGCAGGGGTCAAAGAGACCCAGTACTTC.

The table lists this clone with a few counts. The V gene is TRBV30, the J gene TRBJ1-4; 9 positions match TRBD1. Germline V lookup: CDR1 GTSNPN, CDR2 SVGIG (reference sequence). V trimming: 1 base; J trimming: 6 bases; junction bases outside the gene matches: 3. The CDR3 runs to 14 residues. The DNA of the CDR3 is TGTGCCTGGAGTGCGACAGGGGGGTATGAAAAACTGTTTTTT. It specifies CAWSATGGYEKLFF.

This clone has only a few counts. The chain couples TRBV7-9 to TRBJ1-1; 8 nucleotides agree with TRBD1. CDR1 is SEHNR and CDR2 is FQNEAQ in the germline V gene (reference sequence). The CDR3 consists of 15 residues. V trimming: 5 bases; J trimming: 5 bases; junction bases outside the gene matches: 10. Here the CDR3 DNA reads TGTGCCAGCAGCACCCCCAGGACAGGGCGGACTGAAGCTTTCTTT. Translation: CASSTPRTGRTEAFF.

This rearrangement joins TRBV7-2 to TRBJ1-1; 9 nucleotides match TRBD1. CDR1 SGHTA and CDR2 FQGNSA come from the germline V gene. Unmatched junction bases numbered 2, after V lost 1 base and J lost 5 bases. The CDR3 covers 14 residues. CDR3 bases: TGTGCCAGCAGCTTAGATGGGACAGGGACTGAAGCTTTCTTT. This gives the protein CASSLDGTGTEAFF.

The gene calls are TRBV10-3 and TRBJ1-6, with 11 bases lining up with TRBD1. Per germline, CDR1 ENHRY and CDR2 SYGVKD. Unmatched junction bases numbered 3, after V lost 3 bases and J lost 8 bases. The CDR3 is 15 residues long. The CDR3 region has the DNA TGTGCCATCAGTGACCGGACAGGGGGCGATTCACCCCTCCACTTT. Translation: CAISDRTGGDSPLHF.

This sequence joins TRBV28 and TRBJ1-4, with D perhaps TRBD1 (6 bases). The CDR3 contains 14 residues. Germline V CDR1 and CDR2: MDHEN, SYDVKM. The V end lost 6 bases, the J end lost 5 bases, and 13 bases lay between the germline ends. This CDR3 reads CASRARGSNEKLFF. The CDR3 region has the DNA TGTGCCAGCAGGGCCAGGGGTTCGAATGAAAAACTGTTTTTT. The whole variable domain, filled in from reference TRBV28 and TRBJ1-4, reads DVKVTQSSRYLVKRTGEKVFLECVQDMDHENMFWYRQDPGLGLRLIYFSYDVKMKEKGDIPEGYSVSREKKERFSLILESASTNQTSMYLCASRARGSNEKLFFGSGTQLSVL.

The chain has TRBV19 and TRBJ2-7; 7 positions match TRBD1. The CDR3 is made up of 15 amino acids. The J segment lost 0 bases and the V segment lost 6 bases, leaving 8 bases of the junction unmatched. Germline V gene lookup returns CDR1 LNHDA and CDR2 SQIVND (reference sequence). The CDR3 region is CASRYRDRSSYEQYF. CDR3 in DNA: TGTGCCAGTAGGTACCGGGACAGAAGCTCCTACGAGCAGTACTTC.

This chain links TRBV20-1 with TRBJ1-1; D unclear. CDR1 and CDR2 from the germline V gene are DFQATT and SNEGSKA (reference sequence). V dropped 6 bases and J dropped 1 base, with 6 bases sitting between them. The CDR3 length is 11 residues. As DNA, the CDR3 is TGCAGTGCACAGCCGAACACTGAAGCTTTCTTT. This sequence encodes CSAQPNTEAFF.

This chain connects TRBV28 to TRBJ1-2; a weak D match, TRBD1 (5 bases). Deletions cut 5 bases from V and 0 bases from J, with 7 bases between. The CDR3 has 13 residues. In germline, CDR1 is MDHEN, CDR2 SYDVKM. The CDR3 protein is CASSQTANYGYTF. CDR3 nucleotides: TGTGCCAGCAGTCAGACAGCTAACTATGGCTACACCTTC.

The rearrangement joins TRBV5-1 to TRBJ1-3, with 9 bases that match TRBD1. The germline V gene encodes CDR1 SGHRS and CDR2 YFSETQ. The CDR3 covers 17 residues. J gave up 0 bases and V 3 bases, and 7 bases lay outside the gene matches. The CDR3 loop reads CASSSGTGQSSGNTIYF. CDR3 in DNA: TGCGCCAGCAGCTCAGGGACAGGGCAGAGCTCTGGAAACACCATATATTTT. Complete variable domain (other parts from reference TRBV5-1 and TRBJ1-3): KAGVTQTPRYLIKTRGQQVTLSCSPISGHRSVSWYQQTPGQGLQFLFEYFSETQRNKGNFPGRFSGRQFSNSRSEMNVSTLELGDSALYLCASSSGTGQSSGNTIYFGEGSWLTVV.

The chain couples TRBV9 to TRBJ2-1; no definite D call. The germline CDR1 and CDR2 sequences are SGDLS and YYNGEE. CDR3 length: 12 amino acids. V was trimmed by 3 bases and J by 7 bases, leaving 8 bases between them. The CDR3, as DNA: TGTGCCAGCAGCGGTACGACAAATGAGCAGTTCTTC. The encoded protein is CASSGTTNEQFF.

The chain couples TRBV7-7 to TRBJ2-3; D possibly corresponds to TRBD1 (6 bases). The CDR3 consists of 14 residues. V lost 5 bases, J lost 6 bases, and 15 bases lay in between. The V gene's germline CDR1 is SSHAT and CDR2 FNYEAQ (reference sequence). This CDR3 is CASSPRGTGDTQYF. The CDR3, as DNA: TGTGCCAGCAGCCCCAGAGGAACAGGGGATACGCAGTATTTT.

This clone was observed a handful of times. This sequence joins TRBV6-1 and TRBJ2-2, with 11 bases identical to TRBD2. V was pared by 2 bases and J by 6 bases, with 8 bases of the junction left unmatched. CDR1 is MNHNS and CDR2 is SASEGT in the germline V gene. This CDR3 region has 17 residues. CDR3 amino acids: CASSELAGGTYSGELFF. Written as DNA, the CDR3 is TGTGCCAGCAGTGAATTAGCGGGGGGGACCTACTCCGGGGAGCTGTTTTTT.

The chain is built from TRBV6-5 and TRBJ1-6; 8 bases line up with TRBD1. The V gene end was trimmed by 5 bases and the J gene end by 10 bases; junction bases not matched to a gene: 7. This CDR3 is 14 amino acids long. Germline V CDR1 and CDR2: MNHEY, SVGAGI. The CDR3 DNA reads as TGTGCCAGCAGTCAGGGGGCGAATCGGTCACCCCTCCACTTT. Encoded protein: CASSQGANRSPLHF.

The V call is TRBV19, the J call TRBJ2-3; D perhaps matches TRBD2 (6 bases). The CDR3 is made up of 14 amino acids. Germline V gene sequence: CDR1 LNHDA, CDR2 SQIVND (reference sequence). V dropped 7 bases and J dropped 3 bases, with 14 bases sitting between them. This chain's CDR3 is CASTDGGATDTQYF. CDR3 sequence (DNA): TGTGCCAGTACTGACGGGGGAGCAACAGATACGCAGTATTTT.

This clone was seen a single time. This chain connects TRBV28 to TRBJ2-3; 12 bases are a match to TRBD2. Unmatched junction bases numbered 9, after V lost 4 bases and J lost 1 base. The CDR3 is 18 amino acids. Per germline, CDR1 MDHEN and CDR2 SYDVKM. CDR3 sequence reads: CASSSMLAGGPGTDTQYF. CDR3 in DNA: TGTGCCAGCAGTTCTATGCTAGCGGGGGGGCCTGGCACAGATACGCAGTATTTT.

V and J are TRBV11-3 and TRBJ1-1, with 8 bases matching TRBD1. V lost 4 bases and J lost 5; bases outside the gene matches: 3. The germline V gene encodes CDR1 SGHNT and CDR2 YENEEA. The CDR3 has 13 amino acids. This CDR3 reads CASSSQGGTEAFF. The CDR3 nucleotides are TGTGCCAGCAGCTCACAGGGGGGAACTGAAGCTTTCTTT.

The chain employs TRBV7-2 and TRBJ1-2; D unresolved. V gave up 5 bases and J gave up 8 bases, with 15 bases separating them. Germline CDR1 is SGHTA and CDR2 is FQGNSA. This CDR3 has 13 amino acids. CDR3: CASSIREDSGYTF. The CDR3 DNA reads TGTGCCAGCAGCATAAGAGAAGATTCGGGCTACACCTTC. Drawing the rest from reference TRBV7-2 and TRBJ1-2, the complete variable domain is GAGVSQSPSNKVTEKGKDVELRCDPISGHTALYWYRQSLGQGLEFLIYFQGNSAPDKSGLPSDRFSAERTGGSVSTLTIQRTQQEDSAVYLCASSIREDSGYTFGSGTRLTVV.

V usage is TRBV28 and J usage is TRBJ1-2; 7 positions agree with TRBD1. Germline lookup yields CDR1 MDHEN and CDR2 SYDVKM. V trimming: 10 bases; J trimming: 6 bases; junction bases outside the gene matches: 8. This CDR3 has 12 residues. This chain's CDR3 is CAIPTGIDGYTF. The DNA for the CDR3 is TGTGCCATCCCGACAGGGATTGATGGCTACACCTTC.

This chain connects TRBV19 to TRBJ2-3; D is uncertain. Looked up from germline, CDR1 is LNHDA and CDR2 is SQIVND (reference sequence). Trimming stripped 6 bases from V and 1 base from J, with 8 bases between. CDR3 length: 13 amino acids. CDR3 sequence reads: CASSPEGTDTQYF. The CDR3 coding sequence is TGTGCCAGTAGCCCCGAGGGCACAGATACGCAGTATTTT.

J is TRBJ2-5 and V is TRBV18; TRBD2 might be the D (5 bases). The CDR3 length is 15 residues. Germline V lookup: CDR1 KGHSH, CDR2 LQKENI. V dropped 2 bases and J dropped 5 bases, with 15 bases sitting between them. The CDR3 DNA is TGTGCCAGCTCACCAGAGACTCCCCGAGGGGAGACCCAGTACTTC. Translating it yields CASSPETPRGETQYF.

The chain employs TRBV6-2 or TRBV6-3 and TRBJ2-3; the match to TRBD2 covers 7 bases. Germline V gene sequence: CDR1 MNHEY, CDR2 SVGEGT. Trimming removed 5 bases from V and 0 bases from J; junction bases left unmatched: 11. This CDR3 comprises 17 residues. The CDR3 sequence: CASSPFLPAGSTDTQYF. CDR3 in DNA: TGTGCCAGCAGTCCGTTTCTCCCAGCGGGGAGCACAGATACGCAGTATTTT.

The rearrangement uses TRBV28 and TRBJ1-2; TRBD1 matches 8 bases. This CDR3 is built from 14 residues. J was trimmed by 5 bases and V by 6 bases; bases with no gene match: 8. Germline V lookup: CDR1 MDHEN, CDR2 SYDVKM. CDR3 DNA sequence: TGTGCCAGCAGCTCCTCAGGGGGCTTATATGGCTACACCTTC. It translates to CASSSSGGLYGYTF.

The table lists this clone with a few counts. The V gene is TRBV28, the J gene TRBJ1-2, with D perhaps TRBD1 (5 bases). The germline CDR1 and CDR2 sequences are MDHEN and SYDVKM. The CDR3 consists of 15 residues. V gave up 3 bases and J gave up 0 bases, with 11 bases separating them. This chain's CDR3 is CASSLGGRANYGYTF. The CDR3 nucleotides read TGTGCCAGCAGTTTGGGTGGCAGGGCTAACTATGGCTACACCTTC.

The chain couples TRBV11-3 to TRBJ2-1; no reliable D call. Germline CDR1 SGHNT, CDR2 YENEEA. This CDR3 is 15 amino acids long. V gave up 5 bases and J gave up 1 base, with 12 bases separating them. DNA of the CDR3: TGTGCCAGCAGCCGAGGAGTCAAGTCCTACAATGAGCAGTTCTTC. Protein sequence: CASSRGVKSYNEQFF.

This chain joins TRBV10-2 and TRBJ2-2, with 9 bases matching TRBD1. This CDR3 comprises 15 residues. Unmatched junction bases numbered 4, after V lost 7 bases and J lost 1 base. Germline CDR1 WSHSY, CDR2 SAAADI. CDR3: CASKGQGRNTGELFF. As DNA, the CDR3 is TGCGCCAGCAAAGGACAGGGGAGGAACACCGGGGAGCTGTTTTTT.